Below are 31 T cell receptor beta chains sequenced from a single sample in a study of CD8+ T cells in alopecia areata. Sequencing used cDNA as its template, made by extracting RNA and reverse transcribing it. The assay was immunoSEQ multiplex PCR, and TCRdb's table has in-frame clones only and misses some. Among around 140,000 clones listed, about 51% were seen once. Here the sequenced sample was CD4+ T cells sorted from blood, taken at week 0. The receptors were sampled from a human donor with alopecia areata.

The DNA for the CDR3 is TGTGCCAGCAGACGCCGGGGGCGGAATGAGCAGTTCTTC. It is translated as CASRRRGRNEQFF. The chain is built from TRBV7-2 and TRBJ2-1, with D perhaps matching TRBD1 or TRBD2 (6 bases each). The CDR3 runs 13 residues. Germline assignment: CDR1 SGHTA and CDR2 FQGNSA. The ends were cut back, 6 bases at V and 7 bases at J, with 13 bases in the middle.

The DNA for the CDR3 is TGTGCCAGCAGCCTATCCTCCTCGGGGGGGAGAGCCTACAATGAGCAGTTCTTC. Its protein product is CASSLSSSGGRAYNEQFF. The chain is built from TRBV7-2 and TRBJ2-1; 8 nucleotides match TRBD2. Per germline, CDR1 SGHTA and CDR2 FQGNSA. The CDR3 has 18 residues. J was trimmed by 2 bases and V by 5 bases; bases with no gene match: 14.

V and J are TRBV6-5 and TRBJ2-6, with D unresolved. Trimming left V 4 bases short and J 0 bases short, with 7 bases between. Germline V gives CDR1 MNHEY, CDR2 SVGAGI. The CDR3 has 15 amino acids. The CDR3 nucleotides are TGTGCCAGCAGTTTCCATGACTCTGGGGCCAACGTCCTGACTTTC. Translating it yields CASSFHDSGANVLTF.

The chain combines TRBV30 with TRBJ1-1; 7 bases are a match to TRBD1. The junction had 6 bases not matched to a gene; V was cut back by 7 bases and J by 1 base. There are 13 residues in the CDR3. The germline gives CDR1 GTSNPN, CDR2 SVGIG (reference sequence). The CDR3 spells CASRQGPNTEAFF. CDR3 DNA: TGTGCCTCCCGACAGGGACCGAACACTGAAGCTTTCTTT.

This clone was seen once. The chain links TRBV11-2 to TRBJ2-1; D unclear. The CDR3 loop spans 16 amino acids. Between the trimmed V and J ends, which lost 2 bases and 5 bases, there was a span of 16 bases. CDR1 SGHAT and CDR2 FQNNGV come from the germline V gene. Here the CDR3 reads CASSLPTAYSHNEQFF. The CDR3 nucleotides read TGTGCCAGCAGCTTACCAACTGCCTATTCCCACAATGAGCAGTTCTTC. Variable domain in full (rest from reference TRBV11-2 and TRBJ2-1): EAGVAQSPRYKIIEKRQSVAFWCNPISGHATLYWYQQILGQGPKLLIQFQNNGVVDDSQLPKDRFSAERLKGVDSTLKIQPAKLEDSAVYLCASSLPTAYSHNEQFFGPGTRLTVL.

This clone has more than one count but fewer than ten. The J gene is TRBJ1-5, the V gene TRBV6-6, with 9 bases aligning to TRBD1. CDR3 length equals 14 residues. Germline values: CDR1 MNHNY, CDR2 SVGAGI (reference sequence). V gave up 5 bases and J gave up 2 bases; unmatched junction bases: 1. CDR3 loop: CASSRDRGNQPQHF. The CDR3 nucleotides are TGTGCCAGCAGTCGGGACAGGGGCAATCAGCCCCAGCATTTT.

The table lists this clone with a few counts. The rearrangement joins TRBV28 to TRBJ2-7; TRBD2 aligns across 7 bases. The germline gives CDR1 MDHEN, CDR2 SYDVKM. The CDR3 consists of 12 residues. The DNA for the CDR3 is TGTGTGTCTGCCAGCGGGGAATACGAGCAGTACTTC. Encoded protein: CVSASGEYEQYF.

The chain recombines TRBV5-1 with TRBJ2-1; TRBD2 matches at 7 bases. The CDR3 totals 16 residues. V was clipped by 4 bases and J by 0 bases; unmatched bases: 7. Germline CDR1 SGHRS, CDR2 YFSETQ. CDR3 sequence reads: CASSMGGGSSYNEQFF. DNA for the CDR3: TGCGCCAGCAGCATGGGCGGCGGGAGCTCCTACAATGAGCAGTTCTTC.

The J gene is TRBJ2-4, the V gene TRBV4-1, with a tentative D call TRBD1 (5 bases). This CDR3 contains 16 residues. The V gene lost 4 bases and the J gene lost 2 bases, with 15 bases spanning the gap. Germline V gene data show CDR1 as MGHRA and CDR2 as YSYEKL. The CDR3 region has the DNA TGCGCCAGCAGCCCCGAGAGTCAGGGTACCAAAAACATTCAGTACTTC. It yields the protein CASSPESQGTKNIQYF.

CDR3 coding DNA: TGTGCCAGCATCTGGACGGGAGGAGGGTCCACTGAAGCTTTCTTT. Translating it yields CASIWTGGGSTEAFF. This sequence joins TRBV25-1 and TRBJ1-1; the D is unclear. Per germline, CDR1 MGHDK and CDR2 SYGVNS. V lost 7 bases and J 4 bases, leaving 19 bases between the germline ends. The CDR3 has 15 residues.

The CDR3 region is CSARTGIGELFF. CDR3 in DNA: TGCAGCGCTAGAACAGGGATCGGGGAGCTGTTTTTT. V usage is TRBV29-1 and J usage is TRBJ2-2; a weak D match, TRBD1 (6 bases). Germline V lookup: CDR1 SQVTM, CDR2 ANQGSEA. CDR3 length: 12 amino acids. The ends were cut back, 7 bases at V and 7 bases at J, with 13 bases in the middle.

This clone has just a few counts. The V and J genes are TRBV2 and TRBJ2-6; 13 positions agree with TRBD2. V lost 10 bases, J lost 2 bases, and 2 bases stayed unmatched. There are 15 residues in the CDR3. The germline gives CDR1 SNHLY, CDR2 FYNNEI. CDR3 DNA: TGTGCCATCGGACTAGCGGGAGCTGGGGCCAACGTCCTGACTTTC. Translation: CAIGLAGAGANVLTF.

The chain employs TRBV20-1 and TRBJ1-2; D is ambiguous. Trimming left V 2 bases short and J 0 bases short, with 1 base between. There are 11 residues in the CDR3. Germline-derived CDR1 and CDR2 are DFQATT and SNEGSKA (reference sequence). CDR3 coding DNA: TGCAGTGCTAGAACTAACTATGGCTACACCTTC. Translation: CSARTNYGYTF.

This clone has just a few counts. The chain couples TRBV29-1 to TRBJ2-4; D perhaps matches TRBD2 (5 bases). The CDR3 consists of 14 residues. Germline V lookup: CDR1 SQVTM, CDR2 ANQGSEA. Trimming removed 7 bases at V and 0 bases at J, with 13 bases between. The CDR3 DNA reads TGCAGCGCCCCGTCCGAGGGAGCCAAAAACATTCAGTACTTC. Translation gives CSAPSEGAKNIQYF.

This sequence joins TRBV5-1 and TRBJ2-1, with 10 bases that match TRBD2. Looked up from germline, CDR1 is SGHRS and CDR2 is YFSETQ. This CDR3 region has 15 residues. J gave up 7 bases and V 0 bases, and 4 bases lay outside the gene matches. CDR3 nucleotides: TGCGCCAGCAGCTTGGTGTCTAGCGGGAGTAATGAGCAGTTCTTC. Protein: CASSLVSSGSNEQFF.

The rearrangement uses TRBV7-2 and TRBJ2-6; D unclear. Germline CDR1 and CDR2: SGHTA and FQGNSA. Trimming left V 3 bases short and J 0 bases short, with 6 bases between. The CDR3 is 15 residues long. The CDR3 nucleotides are TGTGCCAGCAGCTTCGAAAGCTCTGGGGCCAACGTCCTGACTTTC. Translating it yields CASSFESSGANVLTF. The full variable domain, rest sourced from reference TRBV7-2 and TRBJ2-6, is GAGVSQSPSNKVTEKGKDVELRCDPISGHTALYWYRQSLGQGLEFLIYFQGNSAPDKSGLPSDRFSAERTGGSVSTLTIQRTQQEDSAVYLCASSFESSGANVLTFGAGSRLTVL.

The gene calls are TRBV7-2 and TRBJ2-5; 10 bases match TRBD2. There are 17 residues in the CDR3. The V segment lost 4 bases and the J segment 0 bases; nucleotides outside the gene matches: 8. Germline CDR1 is SGHTA and CDR2 is FQGNSA. This chain's CDR3 is CASSSELAGLYQETQYF. In DNA, the CDR3 is TGTGCCAGCAGCTCCGAACTAGCGGGATTATACCAAGAGACCCAGTACTTC.

This rearrangement joins TRBV10-3 to TRBJ1-1, with 9 bases aligning to TRBD1. This CDR3 is 15 amino acids long. The germline CDR1 and CDR2 sequences are ENHRY and SYGVKD. V dropped 2 bases and J dropped 3; count of bases not matched to a gene: 4. Here the CDR3 DNA reads TGTGCCATCAGTGAGAGGACAGGGGTGGACACTGAAGCTTTCTTT. It encodes CAISERTGVDTEAFF.

The sample holds a few counts of this clone. This chain uses TRBV29-1 with TRBJ2-3; D remains unclear. This CDR3 contains 12 residues. The germline CDR1 and CDR2 sequences are SQVTM and ANQGSEA. Trimming left V 1 base short and J 5 bases short, with 7 bases between. The CDR3 loop is CSVEGVGDTQYF. CDR3 nucleotides: TGCAGCGTTGAAGGAGTCGGAGATACGCAGTATTTT.

This sequence joins TRBV29-1 and TRBJ2-5, with 7 bases aligning to TRBD1. V lost 7 bases, J lost 4 bases, and 18 bases stayed unmatched. The CDR3 contains 16 residues. Germline lookup yields CDR1 SQVTM and CDR2 ANQGSEA. This CDR3 is CSDLDRVKGGTETQYF. CDR3 DNA: TGCAGCGACTTAGACAGGGTAAAAGGAGGTACAGAGACCCAGTACTTC.

This clone was seen a single time. The chain has TRBV19 and TRBJ1-5; no clear D gene. Per the germline V gene, CDR1 is LNHDA and CDR2 is SQIVND (reference sequence). The CDR3 covers 12 residues. V gave up 10 bases and J gave up 7 bases, with 14 bases separating them. As DNA, the CDR3 is TGTGCCACCTCTACGGGCGGACAGCCCCAGCATTTT. It encodes CATSTGGQPQHF.

This chain joins TRBV7-2 and TRBJ2-5, with 8 bases identical to TRBD2. The better agreement between TRBJ2-7 and the DNA end casts doubt on the J call. The CDR3 is 14 residues long. Germline V gives CDR1 SGHTA, CDR2 FQGNSA. CDR3 in amino acids: CASSFREGGGEQYF. The CDR3 nucleotides are TGTGCCAGCAGCTTCCGGGAGGGAGGGGGCGAGCAGTACTTC.

This clone was counted only a few times. The chain has TRBV23-1 and TRBJ1-2, with TRBD1 matching 8 bases. TRBV23-1 is filed as an ORF, its function uncertain. The CDR3 extends over 13 amino acids. The J segment lost 8 bases and the V segment lost 6 bases, leaving 8 bases of the junction unmatched. CDR3 nucleotide sequence: TGCGCCAGCAGCGAAACAGGGGGTTGGGGCTACACCTTC. This translates into CASSETGGWGYTF.

Comments on this clone: This specimen includes other DNA sequences encoding the same CDR3. The J gene is TRBJ2-7, the V gene TRBV29-1; D remains unclear. The germline gives CDR1 SQVTM, CDR2 ANQGSEA. The V end was cut by 0 bases, the J end by 4 bases, with 7 bases between. The CDR3 length is 12 residues. CDR3 amino acids: CSVEDRRYEQYF. CDR3 DNA sequence: TGCAGCGTTGAAGACAGAAGATACGAGCAGTACTTC.

The rearrangement links TRBV5-1 to TRBJ2-5; TRBD2 agrees at 7 bases. The CDR3 is 17 residues long. Unmatched junction bases numbered 13, after V lost 0 bases and J lost 5 bases. Germline CDR1 reads SGHRS; CDR2 reads YFSETQ. CDR3 residues: CASSLEVRPSGRETQYF. In DNA form, the CDR3 reads TGCGCCAGCAGCTTGGAAGTGCGGCCCTCCGGGAGGGAGACCCAGTACTTC.

This clone was seen more than once but under ten times. The chain couples TRBV29-1 to TRBJ2-7; the D gene is possibly TRBD2 (6 bases). The V end was cut by 4 bases, the J end by 5 bases, with 18 bases between. From germline, CDR1 is SQVTM and CDR2 ANQGSEA. This CDR3 comprises 14 residues. CDR3 sequence: CSVVFGSGSNEQYF. The CDR3 DNA reads as TGCAGCGTTGTCTTCGGGAGTGGTAGTAACGAGCAGTACTTC.

In the case of this clone: The sample holds other DNA sequences that translate to the same CDR3. The rearrangement uses TRBV29-1 and TRBJ2-5; 7 bases fit TRBD1. The germline CDR1 and CDR2 sequences are SQVTM and ANQGSEA. The V and J ends lost 4 bases and 5 bases, in that order; junction bases with no gene match: 4. CDR3 length: 12 amino acids. The CDR3 DNA is TGCAGCGTTGGAGGGGGCGGCGAGACCCAGTACTTC. Translated: CSVGGGGETQYF.

This clone turned up a few times. CDR3 residues: CASSDVTAYGYTF. CDR3 DNA: TGTGCCAGCAGTGATGTGACAGCCTATGGCTACACCTTC. V usage is TRBV2 and J usage is TRBJ1-2; a weak D match, TRBD1 (5 bases). Trimming removed 3 bases at V and 4 bases at J, with 9 bases between. CDR3 length equals 13 residues. The germline gives CDR1 SNHLY, CDR2 FYNNEI.

The chain carries TRBV15 and TRBJ2-3, with D perhaps matching TRBD2 (6 bases). Germline V CDR1 and CDR2: LNHNV, YYDKDF (reference sequence). Trimming took off 4 bases at V and 0 bases at J, with 14 bases between the two ends. This CDR3 is 16 amino acids long. CDR3 sequence: CATSNRRAGSTDTQYF. For the CDR3, the DNA is TGTGCCACCAGCAACCGACGAGCGGGCAGCACAGATACGCAGTATTTT.

The chain couples TRBV2 to TRBJ2-2; 7 bases match TRBD1. The V and J ends lost 3 bases and 4 bases, in that order; junction bases with no gene match: 5. The germline V gene encodes CDR1 SNHLY and CDR2 FYNNEI. The CDR3 has 15 residues. CDR3 region: CASSDDRVSTGELFF. For the CDR3, the DNA is TGTGCCAGCAGTGATGACAGGGTCAGCACCGGGGAGCTGTTTTTT.

The V and J genes are TRBV27 and TRBJ2-7; D call uncertain. The CDR3 is 13 residues long. From germline, CDR1 is MNHEY and CDR2 SMNVEV (reference sequence). V lost 1 base and J lost 12, with 16 bases in between. CDR3: CASSLWTRAPRYF. DNA of the CDR3: TGTGCCAGCAGTTTATGGACCCGGGCCCCGAGGTACTTC.